This paragraph covers one T cell receptor beta chain sequence. Its antigen is as yet unknown. These data belong to a study of a mutant IDH1 vaccine in newly diagnosed glioma. Turning to the study itself: Eight vaccine injections were given to patients in weeks 1, 3, 5, 7, 11, 15, 19 and 23. Vaccines were first given 4-6 weeks after radiotherapy alone, or with temozolomide cycles. Study results and limitations: No link was apparently found between pseudoprogression and changes in top peripheral T cell clonotypes.

Indicated time point: week 5, during vaccination. The investigators gave 300 ug of mutant IDH1 20-mer peptide in each vaccine dose, together with topical imiquimod. Each donor presented with a new WHO grade 3 or 4 astrocytoma that tested IDH1-mutant and showed ATRX loss. TCRdb's copy holds only in-frame clones and misses some; the assay was immunoSEQ multiplex PCR. The sample comprises roughly 60,000 clones, about 86% of which are singletons, and about 7% rests with the top ten. The TCR sequence derives from a woman between 45 and 65 years old with glioma. The material was PBMCs, obtained from a glioma patient whose treatment included an IDH1 peptide vaccine.

The CDR3 coding sequence is TGCGCCAGCAGCCTAACGTACAGGGGGGACGGCACTGAAGCTTTCTTT. Translation: CASSLTYRGDGTEAFF. The V and J genes are TRBV5-1 and TRBJ1-1, with 8 bases identical to TRBD1. Germline assignment: CDR1 SGHRS and CDR2 YFSETQ. This CDR3 has 16 residues. V was pared by 4 bases and J by 4 bases, with 12 bases of the junction left unmatched.